Reported below is one TCR beta chain. Its matching antigen is unknown. Each patient's relapse followed autologous stem cell transplantation, and brentuximab vedotin exposure varied. The sample is drawn from a study of PD-1 blockade in classical Hodgkin lymphoma. Study at large: It was nivolumab at 3 mg/kg, given intravenously every 2 weeks, that patients received.

Sequencing used immunoSEQ multiplex PCR; TCRdb keeps in-frame clones, though not all of them. The data contain about 12,000 clones, about 94% of them singletons. General study results and limits: No one has yet defined what causes the repertoire differences, which may be disease activity or prior therapy. It was reported that newly diagnosed patients had less baseline TCR diversity than healthy donors.

The sequence came from a human donor with classical Hodgkin lymphoma. The material was peripheral blood mononuclear cells (PBMCs), obtained at baseline.

CDR3 protein: CASRRAGLNEKLFF. The DNA for the CDR3 is TGTGCCAGCAGGAGGGCAGGGCTTAATGAAAAACTGTTTTTT. The V gene is TRBV27, the J gene TRBJ1-4; D possibly corresponds to TRBD1 (5 bases). The germline V gene encodes CDR1 MNHEY and CDR2 SMNVEV (reference sequence). This CDR3 has 14 residues. Trimming shortened V by 6 bases and J by 4 bases, and 12 bases separated the two germline ends.